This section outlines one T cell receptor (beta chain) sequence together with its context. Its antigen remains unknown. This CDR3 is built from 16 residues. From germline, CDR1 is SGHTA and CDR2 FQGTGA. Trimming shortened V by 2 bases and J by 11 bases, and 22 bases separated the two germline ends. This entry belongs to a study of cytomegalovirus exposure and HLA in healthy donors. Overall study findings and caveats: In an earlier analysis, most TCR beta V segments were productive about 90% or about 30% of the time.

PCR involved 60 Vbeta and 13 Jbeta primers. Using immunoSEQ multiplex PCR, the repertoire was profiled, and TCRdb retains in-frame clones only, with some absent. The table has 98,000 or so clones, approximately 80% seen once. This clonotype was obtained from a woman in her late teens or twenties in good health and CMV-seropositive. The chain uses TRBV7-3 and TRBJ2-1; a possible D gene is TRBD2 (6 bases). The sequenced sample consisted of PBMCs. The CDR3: CASSLLPLRFGGQQFF. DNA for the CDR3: TGTGCCAGCAGCTTACTCCCGTTAAGGTTCGGGGGACAGCAGTTCTTC. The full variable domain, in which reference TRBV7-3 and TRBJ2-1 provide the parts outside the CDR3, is GAGVSQTPSNKVTEKGKYVELRCDPISGHTALYWYRQSLGQGPEFLIYFQGTGAADDSGLPNDRFFAVRPEGSVSTLKIQRTERGDSAVYLCASSLLPLRFGGQQFFGPGTRLTVL.